Listed below are T cell receptor beta chains from one sample, sequenced in a study of blood T cell repertoires in COVID-19. Only in-frame clones appear in the TCRdb table, and some are missing; sequencing was by immunoSEQ multiplex PCR. The data contain over 150,000 clones, around 90% of them singletons. The specimen sequenced was peripheral blood. Every receptor here comes from a man between 50 and 59 years old with acute or convalescent COVID-19. Both conserved end residues are part of each CDR3. A D gene is named only where the DNA matches it firmly. Clone size appears in some rows only: once, few, many, or a class for an expanded clone.

-,TRBV19,TRBJ1-5,few,CASSLRQADQPQHF,TGTGCCAGTAGTCTACGACAGGCCGATCAGCCCCAGCATTTT
-,TRBV6-5,TRBJ1-2,-,CASTGRDYGYTF,TGTGCCAGCACAGGGAGGGACTATGGCTACACCTTC
TRBD1,TRBV25-1,TRBJ1-1,-,CASSDTDRQGLTEAFF,TGTGCCAGCAGTGATACGGACCGACAGGGACTCACTGAAGCTTTCTTT
TRBD2,TRBV27,TRBJ2-3,-,CASRLLAGAPTDTQYF,TGTGCCAGCAGGCTACTAGCGGGGGCCCCCACAGATACGCAGTATTTT
TRBD2,TRBV7-3,TRBJ2-3,-,CASSLGAGGGTDTQYF,TGTGCCAGCAGCTTAGGGGCTGGGGGGGGCACAGATACGCAGTATTTT
-,TRBV6-6,TRBJ2-3,-,CASTTGDTQYF,TGTGCCAGCACCACAGGGGATACGCAGTATTTT
TRBD1,TRBV19,TRBJ2-2,-,CASSPQTGRTGELFF,TGTGCCAGTAGTCCCCAGACAGGGCGGACCGGGGAGCTGTTTTTT
TRBD2,TRBV27,TRBJ2-7,-,CASSSTGTRTYEQYF,TGTGCCAGCAGTTCCACCGGGACTAGAACCTACGAGCAGTACTTC
TRBD1,TRBV6-5,TRBJ1-1,-,CASSRTGGTEAFF,TGTGCCAGCAGCAGAACAGGGGGCACTGAAGCTTTCTTT
TRBD2,TRBV9,TRBJ2-1,-,CASSVGASGGVEQFF,TGTGCCAGCAGCGTAGGTGCTAGCGGGGGGGTCGAGCAGTTCTTC
-,TRBV7-9,TRBJ1-1,-,CASSPGGDLTEAFF,TGTGCCAGCAGCCCGGGGGGGGATTTGACTGAAGCTTTCTTT
-,TRBV5-1,TRBJ2-2,-,CASSWTMRDTGELFF,TGCGCCAGCAGCTGGACTATGAGGGACACCGGGGAGCTGTTTTTT
-,TRBV12-3/TRBV12-4,TRBJ1-4,-,CASSAADEKLFF,TGTGCCAGCAGCGCGGCCGACGAAAAACTGTTTTTT
TRBD2,TRBV7-2,TRBJ2-3,-,CASSLVFSRLAEITQYF,TGTGCCAGCAGCTTAGTTTTTTCCAGGCTAGCGGAAATAACGCAGTATTTT
-,TRBV5-1,TRBJ1-2,-,CASSHGQNYGYTF,TGCGCCAGCAGCCATGGACAGAACTATGGCTACACCTTC
TRBD2,TRBV6-1,TRBJ2-7,-,CASSELGGGEQYF,TGTGCCAGCAGTGAACTTGGGGGGGGTGAGCAGTACTTC
-,TRBV5-1,TRBJ2-5,-,CASSLGVIQETQYF,TGCGCCAGCAGCTTAGGGGTCATACAAGAGACCCAGTACTTC
TRBD1,TRBV29-1,TRBJ2-2,-,CSVPGTGVFPGELFF,TGCAGCGTGCCCGGGACAGGGGTTTTTCCCGGGGAGCTGTTTTTT
TRBD2,TRBV7-9,TRBJ2-1,-,CASSDSGTRDVNEQFF,TGTGCCAGCAGCGATTCCGGGACTAGAGATGTCAATGAGCAGTTCTTC
-,TRBV7-2,TRBJ1-3,-,CASSLRQVPSGNTIYF,TGTGCCAGCAGCCTAAGACAGGTACCCTCTGGAAACACCATATATTTT
-,TRBV15,TRBJ2-2,-,CATSRAGTYSNTGELFF,TGTGCCACCAGCAGGGCTGGGACATACTCGAACACCGGGGAGCTGTTTTTT
-,TRBV7-2,TRBJ1-5,-,CASSLAPTGRLNQPQHF,TGTGCCAGCAGCTTAGCGCCCACAGGCCGGTTGAATCAGCCCCAGCATTTT
TRBD1,TRBV30,TRBJ1-6,-,CAWEGQGNSPLHF,TGTGCCTGGGAGGGACAGGGCAATTCACCCCTCCACTTT
-,TRBV18,TRBJ2-2,-,CASSPDITGELFF,TGTGCCAGCTCACCAGACATTACCGGGGAGCTGTTTTTT
-,TRBV6-6,TRBJ1-5,-,CASSYWSRRGDQPQHF,TGTGCCAGCAGTTATTGGTCGCGGAGGGGTGATCAGCCCCAGCATTTT
-,TRBV30,TRBJ1-3,-,CAWNVGGGTIYF,TGTGCCTGGAACGTCGGCGGGGGCACCATATATTTT
-,TRBV7-8,TRBJ2-7,-,CASSLSESSYEQYF,TGTGCCAGCAGCTTAAGCGAAAGCTCCTACGAGCAGTACTTC
TRBD1,TRBV9,TRBJ1-2,-,CASSAEGDRFNYGYTF,TGTGCCAGCAGCGCCGAGGGGGACAGGTTTAACTATGGCTACACCTTC
-,TRBV10-3,TRBJ2-3,-,CAISERAGDESRAHSDTQYF,TGTGCCATCAGTGAGAGGGCAGGGGACGAGAGTAGGGCACACTCAGATACGCAGTATTTT
TRBD1,TRBV18,TRBJ2-2,-,CASSTTGGFEMFF,TGTGCCAGCTCAACAACAGGGGGCTTTGAGATGTTTTTT
TRBD1,TRBV27,TRBJ1-3,-,CASSFQGASGNTIYF,TGTGCCAGCAGTTTTCAGGGGGCTTCTGGAAACACCATATATTTT
TRBD1,TRBV2,TRBJ1-1,-,CASNSPGQGMNTEAFF,TGTGCCAGCAATAGCCCCGGACAGGGAATGAACACTGAAGCTTTCTTT
-,TRBV7-9,TRBJ2-7,-,CAILRLVASTYEQYF,TGTGCCATCCTGAGACTAGTCGCCTCTACCTACGAGCAGTACTTC
-,TRBV28,TRBJ1-2,-,CASSHRDHYGYTF,TGTGCCAGCAGTCACAGGGACCACTATGGCTACACCTTC
TRBD1,TRBV6-6,TRBJ1-2,few,CASSSGTGNGYTF,TGTGCCAGCAGCTCAGGGACAGGGAATGGCTACACCTTC
TRBD2,TRBV5-4,TRBJ2-3,-,CASSLHSGTDTQYF,TGTGCCAGCAGCCTTCATAGCGGGACCGATACGCAGTATTTT
TRBD1,TRBV7-2,TRBJ1-4,-,CASSQGQGRAEKLFF,TGTGCCAGCAGCCAGGGACAGGGCCGAGCTGAAAAACTGTTTTTT
-,TRBV28,TRBJ1-5,-,CASSLRRVNSNQPQHF,TGTGCCAGCAGTCTAAGACGGGTGAATAGCAATCAGCCCCAGCATTTT
-,TRBV19,TRBJ1-2,-,CASSNLHRANYGYTF,TGTGCCAGTAGTAATCTCCACAGAGCTAACTATGGCTACACCTTC
TRBD2,TRBV9,TRBJ2-7,-,CASSVEVLAGHYEQYF,TGTGCCAGCAGCGTAGAGGTACTAGCGGGACACTACGAGCAGTACTTC
-,TRBV7-3,TRBJ2-6,-,CASSPRGGSSGANVLTF,TGTGCCAGCAGCCCGAGGGGAGGAAGCTCTGGGGCCAACGTCCTGACTTTC